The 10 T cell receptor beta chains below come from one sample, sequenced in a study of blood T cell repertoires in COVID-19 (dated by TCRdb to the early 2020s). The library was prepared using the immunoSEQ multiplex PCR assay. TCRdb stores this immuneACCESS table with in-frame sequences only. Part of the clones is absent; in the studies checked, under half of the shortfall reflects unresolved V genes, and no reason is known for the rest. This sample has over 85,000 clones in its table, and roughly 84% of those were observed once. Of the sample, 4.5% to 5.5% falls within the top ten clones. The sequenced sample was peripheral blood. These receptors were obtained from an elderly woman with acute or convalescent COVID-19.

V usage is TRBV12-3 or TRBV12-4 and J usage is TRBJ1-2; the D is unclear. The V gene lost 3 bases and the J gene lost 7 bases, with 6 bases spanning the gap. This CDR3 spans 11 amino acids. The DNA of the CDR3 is TGTGCCAGCAGTTTGGAGGGTGGCTACACCTTC. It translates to CASSLEGGYTF.

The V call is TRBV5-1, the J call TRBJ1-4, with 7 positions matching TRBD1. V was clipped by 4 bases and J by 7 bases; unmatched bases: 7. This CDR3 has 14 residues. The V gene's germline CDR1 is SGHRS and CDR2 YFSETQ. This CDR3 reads CASSAQGQGEKLFF. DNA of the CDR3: TGCGCCAGCAGCGCACAGGGGCAGGGTGAAAAACTGTTTTTT.

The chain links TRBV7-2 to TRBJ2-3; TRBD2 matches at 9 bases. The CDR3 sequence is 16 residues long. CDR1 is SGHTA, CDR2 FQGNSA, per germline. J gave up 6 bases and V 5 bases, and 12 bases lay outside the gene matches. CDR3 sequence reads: CASSSRGGGLGDTQYF. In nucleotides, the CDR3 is TGTGCCAGCAGCAGCCGCGGGGGGGGATTGGGTGATACGCAGTATTTT.

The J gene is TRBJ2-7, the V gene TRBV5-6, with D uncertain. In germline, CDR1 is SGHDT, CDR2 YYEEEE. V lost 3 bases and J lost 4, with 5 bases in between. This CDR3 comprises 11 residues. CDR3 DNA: TGTGCCAGCAGCTCGGGTTACGAGCAGTACTTC. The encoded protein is CASSSGYEQYF. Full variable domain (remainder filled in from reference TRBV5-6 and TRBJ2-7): DAGVTQSPTHLIKTRGQQVTLRCSPKSGHDTVSWYQQALGQGPQFIFQYYEEEERQRGNFPDRFSGHQFPNYSSELNVNALLLGDSALYLCASSSGYEQYFGPGTRLTVT.

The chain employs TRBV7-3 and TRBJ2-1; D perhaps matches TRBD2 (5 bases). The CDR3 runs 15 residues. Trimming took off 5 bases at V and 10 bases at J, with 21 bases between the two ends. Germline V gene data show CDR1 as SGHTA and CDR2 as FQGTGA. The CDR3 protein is CASSLEGPGGGEQFF. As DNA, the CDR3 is TGTGCCAGCAGCCTTGAAGGGCCAGGTGGCGGGGAGCAGTTCTTC.

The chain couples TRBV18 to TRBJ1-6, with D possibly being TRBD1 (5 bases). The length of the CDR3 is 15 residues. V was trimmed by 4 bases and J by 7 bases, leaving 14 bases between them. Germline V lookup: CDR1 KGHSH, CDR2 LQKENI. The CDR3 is CASSQGRVENSPLHF. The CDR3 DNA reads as TGTGCCAGCTCACAAGGCAGGGTCGAAAATTCACCCCTCCACTTT.

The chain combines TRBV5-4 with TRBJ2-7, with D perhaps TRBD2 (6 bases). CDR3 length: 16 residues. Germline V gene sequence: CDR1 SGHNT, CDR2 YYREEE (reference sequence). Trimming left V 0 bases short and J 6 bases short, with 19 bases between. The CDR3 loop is CASSLEGGVPSGEQYF. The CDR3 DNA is TGTGCCAGCAGCTTGGAAGGAGGGGTCCCCTCAGGCGAGCAGTACTTC.

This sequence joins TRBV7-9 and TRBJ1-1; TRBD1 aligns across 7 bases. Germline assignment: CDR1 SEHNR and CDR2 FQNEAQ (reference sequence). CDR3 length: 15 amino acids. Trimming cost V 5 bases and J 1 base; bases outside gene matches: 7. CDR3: CASSPSGGRNTEAFF. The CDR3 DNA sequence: TGTGCCAGCAGCCCGTCAGGGGGACGGAACACTGAAGCTTTCTTT.

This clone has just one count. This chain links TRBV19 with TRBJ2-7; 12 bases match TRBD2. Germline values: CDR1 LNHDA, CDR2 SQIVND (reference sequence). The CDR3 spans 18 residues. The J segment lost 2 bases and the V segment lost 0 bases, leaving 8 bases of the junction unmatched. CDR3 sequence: CASSIDLGTSGSPYEQYF. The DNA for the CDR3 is TGTGCCAGTAGTATAGATCTGGGGACTAGCGGGTCACCCTACGAGCAGTACTTC.

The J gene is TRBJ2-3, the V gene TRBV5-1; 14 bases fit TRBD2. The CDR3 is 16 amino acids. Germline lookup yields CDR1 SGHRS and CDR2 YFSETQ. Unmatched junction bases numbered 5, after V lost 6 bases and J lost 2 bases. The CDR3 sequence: CASTWGLAGATDTQYF. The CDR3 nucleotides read TGCGCCAGCACCTGGGGACTAGCGGGAGCCACAGATACGCAGTATTTT. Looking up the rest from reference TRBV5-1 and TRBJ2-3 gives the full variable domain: KAGVTQTPRYLIKTRGQQVTLSCSPISGHRSVSWYQQTPGQGLQFLFEYFSETQRNKGNFPGRFSGRQFSNSRSEMNVSTLELGDSALYLCASTWGLAGATDTQYFGPGTRLTVL.